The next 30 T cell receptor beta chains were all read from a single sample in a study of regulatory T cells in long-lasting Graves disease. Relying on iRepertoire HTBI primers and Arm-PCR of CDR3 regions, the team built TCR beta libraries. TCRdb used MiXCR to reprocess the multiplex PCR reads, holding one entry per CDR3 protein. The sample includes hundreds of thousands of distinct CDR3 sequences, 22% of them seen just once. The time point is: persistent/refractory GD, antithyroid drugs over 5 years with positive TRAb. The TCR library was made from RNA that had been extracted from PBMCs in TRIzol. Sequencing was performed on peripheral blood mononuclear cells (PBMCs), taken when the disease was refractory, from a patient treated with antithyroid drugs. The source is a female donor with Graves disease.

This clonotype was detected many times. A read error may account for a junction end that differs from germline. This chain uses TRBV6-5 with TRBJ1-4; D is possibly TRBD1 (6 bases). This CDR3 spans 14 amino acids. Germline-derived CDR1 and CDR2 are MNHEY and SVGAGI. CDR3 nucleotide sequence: TGTGCCAGCGGTTACGGGGGGCTTGGCGAAAAACTGTTTTTT. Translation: CASGYGGLGEKLFF.

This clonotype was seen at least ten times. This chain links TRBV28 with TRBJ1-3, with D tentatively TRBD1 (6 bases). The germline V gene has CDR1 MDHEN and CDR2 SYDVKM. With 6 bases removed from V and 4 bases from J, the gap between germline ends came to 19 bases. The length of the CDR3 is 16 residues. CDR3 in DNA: TGTGCCAGCAGGCTACCCTTGGGGGCCTCCGGAAACACCATATATTTT. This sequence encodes CASRLPLGASGNTIYF.

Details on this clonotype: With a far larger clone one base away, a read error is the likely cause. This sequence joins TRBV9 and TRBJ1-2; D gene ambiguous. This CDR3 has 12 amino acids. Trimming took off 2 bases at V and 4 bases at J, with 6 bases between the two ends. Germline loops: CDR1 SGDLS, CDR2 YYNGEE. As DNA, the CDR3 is TGTGCCAGCAGCGTTCGGGGCTATGGCTACACCTTC. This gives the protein CASSVRGYGYTF.

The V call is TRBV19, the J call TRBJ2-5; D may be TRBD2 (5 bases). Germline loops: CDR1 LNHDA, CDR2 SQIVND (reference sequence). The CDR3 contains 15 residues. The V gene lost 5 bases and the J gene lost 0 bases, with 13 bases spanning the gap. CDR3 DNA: TGTGCCAGTAGTCCCCGGGGAGCCTACCAAGAGACCCAGTACTTC. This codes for CASSPRGAYQETQYF.

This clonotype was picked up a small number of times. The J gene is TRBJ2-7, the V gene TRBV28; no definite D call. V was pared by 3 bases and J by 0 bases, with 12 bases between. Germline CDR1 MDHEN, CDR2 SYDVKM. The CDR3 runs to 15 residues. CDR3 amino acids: CASSFFGGFSYEQYF. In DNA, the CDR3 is TGTGCCAGCAGTTTTTTCGGCGGTTTCTCCTACGAGCAGTACTTC.

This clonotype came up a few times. CDR3 protein: CATSRDRGPGNTIYF. CDR3 DNA sequence: TGTGCCACCAGCAGAGATCGGGGACCTGGAAACACCATATATTTT. V usage is TRBV15 and J usage is TRBJ1-3; a possible D gene is TRBD1 (5 bases). The CDR3 has 15 residues. CDR1 is LNHNV, CDR2 YYDKDF, per germline (reference sequence). V was cut by 0 bases and J by 2 bases, with 8 bases left in between. The entire variable domain, with the rest obtained from reference TRBV15 and TRBJ1-3, is as follows: DAMVIQNPRYQVTQFGKPVTLSCSQTLNHNVMYWYQQKSSQAPKLLFHYYDKDFNNEADTPDNFQSRRPNTSFCFLDIRSPGLGDTAMYLCATSRDRGPGNTIYFGEGSWLTVV.

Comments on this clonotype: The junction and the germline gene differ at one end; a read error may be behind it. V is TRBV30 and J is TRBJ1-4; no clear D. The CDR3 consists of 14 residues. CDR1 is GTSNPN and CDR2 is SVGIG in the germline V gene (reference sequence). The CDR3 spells CAWGVGALREKLFF. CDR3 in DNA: TGTGCCTGGGGTGTGGGAGCCTTACGAGAAAAACTGTTTTTT.

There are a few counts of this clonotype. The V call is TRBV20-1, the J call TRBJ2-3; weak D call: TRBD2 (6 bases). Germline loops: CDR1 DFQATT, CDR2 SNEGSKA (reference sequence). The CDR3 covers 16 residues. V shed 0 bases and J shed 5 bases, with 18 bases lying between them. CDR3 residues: CSAREGQGTPGDTQYF. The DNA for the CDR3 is TGCAGTGCTAGAGAGGGTCAAGGGACTCCCGGAGATACGCAGTATTTT.

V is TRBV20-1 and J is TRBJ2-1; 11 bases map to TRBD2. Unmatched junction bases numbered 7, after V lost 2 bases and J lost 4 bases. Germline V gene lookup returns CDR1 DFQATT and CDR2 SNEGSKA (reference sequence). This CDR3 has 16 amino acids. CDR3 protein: CSARLRRLAGYNEQFF. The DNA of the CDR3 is TGCAGTGCTAGACTTCGCAGACTAGCGGGATACAATGAGCAGTTCTTC.

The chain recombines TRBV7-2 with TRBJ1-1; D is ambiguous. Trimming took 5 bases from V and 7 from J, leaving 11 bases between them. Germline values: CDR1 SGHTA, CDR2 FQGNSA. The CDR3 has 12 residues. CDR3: CASSLPSGEAFF. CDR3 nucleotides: TGTGCCAGCAGCCTGCCCAGTGGTGAAGCTTTCTTT.

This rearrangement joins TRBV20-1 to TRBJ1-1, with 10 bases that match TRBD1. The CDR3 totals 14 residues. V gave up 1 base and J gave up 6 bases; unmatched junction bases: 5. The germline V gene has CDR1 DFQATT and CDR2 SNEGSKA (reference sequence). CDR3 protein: CSARAGTGVSEAFF. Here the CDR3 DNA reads TGCAGTGCTAGAGCCGGGACAGGGGTCTCTGAAGCTTTCTTT.

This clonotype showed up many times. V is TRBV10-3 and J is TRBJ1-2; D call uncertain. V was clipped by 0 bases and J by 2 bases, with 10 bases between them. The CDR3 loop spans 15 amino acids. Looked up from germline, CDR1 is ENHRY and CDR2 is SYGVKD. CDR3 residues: CAISESMTRNYGYTF. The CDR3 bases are TGTGCCATCAGTGAGTCTATGACAAGAAACTATGGCTACACCTTC.

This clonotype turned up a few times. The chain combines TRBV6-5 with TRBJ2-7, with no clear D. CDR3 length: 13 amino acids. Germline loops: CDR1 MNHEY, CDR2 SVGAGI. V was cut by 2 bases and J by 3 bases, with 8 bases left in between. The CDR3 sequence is CASSYTYSYEQYF. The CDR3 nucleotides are TGTGCCAGCAGTTACACTTACAGCTACGAGCAGTACTTC.

The CDR3 DNA is TGTGCCAGCAGCAGCCGGGACAGATTCTCTGGAAACACCATATATTTT. It is translated as CASSSRDRFSGNTIYF. The chain employs TRBV2 and TRBJ1-3, with TRBD1 identical over 7 bases. The CDR3 is made up of 16 amino acids. Germline V gene data show CDR1 as SNHLY and CDR2 as FYNNEI. The V gene end was trimmed by 6 bases and the J gene end by 0 bases; junction bases not matched to a gene: 8.

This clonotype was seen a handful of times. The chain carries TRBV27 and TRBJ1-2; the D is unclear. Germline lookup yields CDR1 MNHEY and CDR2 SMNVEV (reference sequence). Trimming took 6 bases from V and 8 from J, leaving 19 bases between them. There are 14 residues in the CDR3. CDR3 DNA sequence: TGTGCCAGCAGCCCCCTAGGTGACATTAGGGGCTACACCTTC. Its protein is CASSPLGDIRGYTF.

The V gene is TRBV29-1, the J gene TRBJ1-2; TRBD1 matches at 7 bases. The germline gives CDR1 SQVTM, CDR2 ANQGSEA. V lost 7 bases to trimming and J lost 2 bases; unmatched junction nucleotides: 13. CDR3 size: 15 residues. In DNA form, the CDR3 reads TGCAGCGCGGCGACTGTCGGACAGGAGAACTATGGCTACACCTTC. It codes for CSAATVGQENYGYTF.

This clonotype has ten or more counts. The CDR3 sequence: CASSQYGYTF. In DNA form, the CDR3 reads TGTGCCAGCAGTCAATATGGCTACACCTTC. The chain has TRBV2 and TRBJ1-2; D gene unclear. Per germline, CDR1 SNHLY and CDR2 FYNNEI. V gave up 5 bases and J gave up 5 bases, with 3 bases separating them. This CDR3 has 10 residues.

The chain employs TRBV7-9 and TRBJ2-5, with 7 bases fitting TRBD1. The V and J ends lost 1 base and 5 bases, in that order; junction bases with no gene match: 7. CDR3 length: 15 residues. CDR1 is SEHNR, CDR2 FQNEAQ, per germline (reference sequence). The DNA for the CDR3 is TGTGCCAGCAGCTTAGTCGACAGGGTTAGGGAGACCCAGTACTTC. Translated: CASSLVDRVRETQYF.

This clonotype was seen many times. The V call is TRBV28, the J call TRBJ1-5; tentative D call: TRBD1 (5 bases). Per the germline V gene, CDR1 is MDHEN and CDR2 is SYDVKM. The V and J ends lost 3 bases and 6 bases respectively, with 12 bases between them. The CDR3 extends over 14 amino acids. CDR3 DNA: TGTGCCAGCAGTTTTGCAGGGAGCGTTCAGCCCCAGCATTTT. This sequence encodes CASSFAGSVQPQHF.

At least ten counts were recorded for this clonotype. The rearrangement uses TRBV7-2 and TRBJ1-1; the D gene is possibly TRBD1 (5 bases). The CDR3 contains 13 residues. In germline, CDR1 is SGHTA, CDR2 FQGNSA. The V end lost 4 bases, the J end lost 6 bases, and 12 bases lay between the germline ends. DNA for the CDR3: TGTGCCAGCAGCTCCAGGGTTGAGGCTGAAGCTTTCTTT. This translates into CASSSRVEAEAFF.

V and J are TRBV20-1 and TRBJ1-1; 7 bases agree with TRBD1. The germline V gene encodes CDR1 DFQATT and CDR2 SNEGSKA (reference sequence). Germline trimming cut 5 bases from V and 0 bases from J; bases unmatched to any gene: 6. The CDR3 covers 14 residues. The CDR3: CSAGGDSLNTEAFF. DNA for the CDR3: TGCAGTGCTGGAGGGGACAGCCTGAACACTGAAGCTTTCTTT.

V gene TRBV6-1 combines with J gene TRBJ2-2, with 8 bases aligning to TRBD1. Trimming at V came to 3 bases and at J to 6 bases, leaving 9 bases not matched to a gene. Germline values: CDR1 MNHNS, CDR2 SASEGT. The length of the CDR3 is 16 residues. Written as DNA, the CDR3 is TGTGCCAGCAGTGATATACACAGGGGGGTCGCCGGGGAGCTGTTTTTT. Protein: CASSDIHRGVAGELFF.

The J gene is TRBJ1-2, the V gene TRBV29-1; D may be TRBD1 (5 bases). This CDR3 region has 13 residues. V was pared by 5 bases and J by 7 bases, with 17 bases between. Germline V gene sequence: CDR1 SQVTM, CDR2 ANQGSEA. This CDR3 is CSVFLLREGGYTF. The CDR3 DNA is TGCAGCGTTTTTCTACTCAGGGAGGGTGGCTACACCTTC.

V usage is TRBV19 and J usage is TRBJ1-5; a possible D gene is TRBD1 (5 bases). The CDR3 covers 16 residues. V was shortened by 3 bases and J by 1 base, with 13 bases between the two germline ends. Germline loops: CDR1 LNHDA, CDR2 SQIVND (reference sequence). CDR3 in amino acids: CASSISQGGSNQPQHF. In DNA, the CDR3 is TGTGCCAGTAGTATTTCGCAGGGCGGGAGCAATCAGCCCCAGCATTTT.

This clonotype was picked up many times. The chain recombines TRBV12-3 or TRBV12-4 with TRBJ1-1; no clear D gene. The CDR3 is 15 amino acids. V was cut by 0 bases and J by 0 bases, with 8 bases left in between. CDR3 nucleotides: TGTGCCAGCAGTTTAGCAGCCCTCATGAACACTGAAGCTTTCTTT. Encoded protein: CASSLAALMNTEAFF.

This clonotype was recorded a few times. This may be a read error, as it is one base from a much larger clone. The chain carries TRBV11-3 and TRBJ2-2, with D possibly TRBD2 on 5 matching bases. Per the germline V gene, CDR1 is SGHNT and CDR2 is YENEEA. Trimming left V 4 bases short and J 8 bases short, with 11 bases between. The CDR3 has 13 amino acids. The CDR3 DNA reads TGTGCCAGCAGCTACCGTCGGGGAGGGGAGCTGTTTTTT. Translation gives CASSYRRGGELFF.

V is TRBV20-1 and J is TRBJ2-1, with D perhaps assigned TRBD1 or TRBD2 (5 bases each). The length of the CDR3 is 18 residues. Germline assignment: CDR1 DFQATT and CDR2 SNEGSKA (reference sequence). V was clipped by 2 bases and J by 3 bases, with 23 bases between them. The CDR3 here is CSARIPVRPGPVYNEQFF. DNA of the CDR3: TGCAGTGCTAGAATTCCCGTCCGGCCGGGGCCGGTCTACAATGAGCAGTTCTTC.

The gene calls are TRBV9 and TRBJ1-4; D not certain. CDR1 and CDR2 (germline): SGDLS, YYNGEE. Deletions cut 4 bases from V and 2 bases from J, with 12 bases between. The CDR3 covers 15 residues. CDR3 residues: CASSPSANTNEKLFF. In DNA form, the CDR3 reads TGTGCCAGCAGCCCCTCGGCGAATACTAATGAAAAACTGTTTTTT.

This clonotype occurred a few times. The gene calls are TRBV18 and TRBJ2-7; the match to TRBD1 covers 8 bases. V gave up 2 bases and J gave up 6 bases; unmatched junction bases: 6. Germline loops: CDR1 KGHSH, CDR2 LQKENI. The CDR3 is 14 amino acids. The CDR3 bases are TGTGCCAGCTCACCAATGGGACAGGTGGGCGAGCAGTACTTC. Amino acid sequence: CASSPMGQVGEQYF.

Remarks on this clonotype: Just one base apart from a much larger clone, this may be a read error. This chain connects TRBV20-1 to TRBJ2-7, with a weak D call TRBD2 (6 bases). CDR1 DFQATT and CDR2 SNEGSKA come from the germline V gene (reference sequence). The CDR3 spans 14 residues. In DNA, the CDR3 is TGCAGTGTTAGAACCGGACTACAAGGCTACGAGCAGTACTTC. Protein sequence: CSVRTGLQGYEQYF.